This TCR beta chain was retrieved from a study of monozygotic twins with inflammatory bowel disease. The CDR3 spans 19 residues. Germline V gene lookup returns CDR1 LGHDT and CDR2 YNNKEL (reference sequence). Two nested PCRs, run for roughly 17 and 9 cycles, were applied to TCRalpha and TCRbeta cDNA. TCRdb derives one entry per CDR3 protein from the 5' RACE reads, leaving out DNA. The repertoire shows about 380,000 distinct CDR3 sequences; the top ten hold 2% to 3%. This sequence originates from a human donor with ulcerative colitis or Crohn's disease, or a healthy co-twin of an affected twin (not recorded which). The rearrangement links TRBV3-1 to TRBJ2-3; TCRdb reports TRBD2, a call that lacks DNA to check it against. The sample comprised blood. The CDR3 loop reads CASSQDLGLAVQSTDTQYF.